These 9 T cell receptor beta chains came from one sample sequenced in a study of T-cell reconstitution after alpha-beta-depleted transplantation in children. Unique molecular identifiers were used to barcode this TCRbeta library. TCRdb fed the PCR reads into MiXCR, producing one record per CDR3 protein. Of 640,000 or so distinct CDR3 sequences in the sample, 16% were seen once. This sample comprised PBMCs from the stem cell graft donor, obtained from the stem cell graft. These receptors all come from a human donor who donated a stem cell graft to a child with acute myeloid leukemia.

The sample holds many counts of this clonotype. This chain uses TRBV6-5 with TRBJ1-1; D remains ambiguous. The CDR3 length is 14 residues. Per germline, CDR1 MNHEY and CDR2 SVGAGI. V shed 2 bases and J shed 2 bases, with 9 bases lying between them. The CDR3 reads CASSYGPGNTEAFF. DNA of the CDR3: TGTGCCAGCAGTTACGGTCCTGGAAACACTGAAGCTTTCTTT.

The chain uses TRBV11-2 and TRBJ1-4; no definite D call. Germline V gene data show CDR1 as SGHAT and CDR2 as FQNNGV. The CDR3 is 16 residues long. V was trimmed by 3 bases and J by 8 bases, leaving 19 bases between them. The CDR3 reads CASSFLDSTGGEKLFF. The DNA for the CDR3 is TGTGCCAGCAGCTTTCTTGATTCGACGGGAGGGGAAAAACTGTTTTTT. Drawing the rest from reference TRBV11-2 and TRBJ1-4, the complete variable domain is EAGVAQSPRYKIIEKRQSVAFWCNPISGHATLYWYQQILGQGPKLLIQFQNNGVVDDSQLPKDRFSAERLKGVDSTLKIQPAKLEDSAVYLCASSFLDSTGGEKLFFGSGTQLSVL.

This clonotype came up many times. The V and J genes are TRBV4-3 and TRBJ2-1, with D unresolved. V lost 2 bases and J 4 bases, leaving 12 bases between the germline ends. CDR1 is LGHNA and CDR2 is YSLEER in the germline V gene. The CDR3 spans 15 residues. This CDR3 reads CASSQTGNSYNEQFF. CDR3 in DNA: TGCGCCAGCAGCCAAACTGGGAACTCTTACAATGAGCAGTTCTTC.

This clonotype has at least ten counts. The chain uses TRBV20-1 and TRBJ2-7; the match to TRBD1 covers 9 bases. The CDR3 runs 14 residues. Germline V lookup: CDR1 DFQATT, CDR2 SNEGSKA (reference sequence). The V segment lost 5 bases and the J segment 4 bases; nucleotides outside the gene matches: 9. CDR3 coding DNA: TGCAGTGCTTTCCTCGGGACAGGGCTATACGAGCAGTACGTC. Protein sequence: CSAFLGTGLYEQYV.

The table lists this clonotype with many counts. The CDR3 DNA is TGTGCCAGCAGTTACTATGGTTTGGACTACACCTTC. Translation: CASSYYGLDYTF. The V gene is TRBV6-5, the J gene TRBJ1-2; D remains ambiguous. V dropped 1 base and J dropped 10 bases, with 10 bases sitting between them. This CDR3 has 12 amino acids. The V gene's germline CDR1 is MNHEY and CDR2 SVGAGI.

The table lists this clonotype with many counts. V usage is TRBV6-1 and J usage is TRBJ1-2; D ambiguous. The CDR3 runs to 15 residues. Trimming removed 6 bases at V and 3 bases at J, with 17 bases between. Germline V lookup: CDR1 MNHNS, CDR2 SASEGT. CDR3 amino acids: CASSSQPGSDYGYTF. CDR3 sequence (DNA): TGTGCCAGCAGCTCCCAGCCGGGAAGTGACTATGGCTACACCTTC.

There are a few counts of this clonotype. The CDR3 protein is CSAIPPGQASSYEQYF. Written as DNA, the CDR3 is TGCAGTGCTATCCCACCTGGACAGGCAAGCTCCTACGAGCAGTACTTC. The chain couples TRBV20-1 to TRBJ2-7, with TRBD1 matching 7 bases. Germline assignment: CDR1 DFQATT and CDR2 SNEGSKA (reference sequence). With V trimmed by 4 bases and J by 0 bases, 12 bases remained unmatched. This CDR3 contains 16 residues.

This clonotype was seen at least ten times. V and J are TRBV9 and TRBJ1-4, with TRBD1 as a possible D gene (5 bases). The CDR3 spans 14 residues. Trimming pared 2 bases from V and 13 bases from J, leaving 18 bases between. Germline V gene lookup returns CDR1 SGDLS and CDR2 YYNGEE. The CDR3 DNA reads TGTGCCAGCAGCGTTGACAGCCTAATGGCAGGACTGTTTTTT. This sequence encodes CASSVDSLMAGLFF.

This clonotype has ten or more counts. The CDR3 DNA reads as TGTGCCAGCAGCTTAATCAGGGCTAACTATGGCTACACCTTC. Translation: CASSLIRANYGYTF. The chain is built from TRBV7-2 and TRBJ1-2; D might be TRBD1 (5 bases). Trimming shortened V by 2 bases and J by 0 bases, and 7 bases separated the two germline ends. In germline, CDR1 is SGHTA, CDR2 FQGNSA. This CDR3 spans 14 amino acids.